Listed here is a single TCR beta chain. As yet, its antigen is unknown. Cells that were CD45RO-CCR7+CD27+CD95- constituted naive CD8+ T cells. This sample is part of a study of CXCR3-negative and CXCR3-positive naive CD8 T cells. Turning to the study itself: Roughly 140 million TRB reads in total, about 1.5 +/- 0.3 million per library. Study-level findings and limits: From TRB CDR3 properties, TCR strength was inferred; surface CD5 did not differ between naive subsets. Whereas both naive subsets had comparably high diversity, memory CD8+ cells had much lower diversity.

Libraries of TRB cDNA were made by 5' RACE and carried UMIs. TCRdb re-called the 5' RACE reads; every CDR3 protein appears as one record, without DNA. Listed are approximately 88,000 distinct CDR3 sequences; approximately 1.5% falls within the top ten. CDR3 length: 13 amino acids. CDR1 and CDR2 (germline): SGHDT, YYEEEE. The chain employs TRBV5-6 and TRBJ1-1; absent DNA, TCRdb's TRBD1 call cannot be checked. The sample taken for sequencing was naive CXCR3- CD8+ T cells from blood. Sample subset: CD45RO-CCR7+CD27+CD95- naive CD8+ T cells lacking CXCR3 (TNR3-). The receptor was isolated from a human donor in good health. Some clones in this sample may be carry-over from other donors' samples. The CDR3 sequence is CASTLPLGTEAFF.